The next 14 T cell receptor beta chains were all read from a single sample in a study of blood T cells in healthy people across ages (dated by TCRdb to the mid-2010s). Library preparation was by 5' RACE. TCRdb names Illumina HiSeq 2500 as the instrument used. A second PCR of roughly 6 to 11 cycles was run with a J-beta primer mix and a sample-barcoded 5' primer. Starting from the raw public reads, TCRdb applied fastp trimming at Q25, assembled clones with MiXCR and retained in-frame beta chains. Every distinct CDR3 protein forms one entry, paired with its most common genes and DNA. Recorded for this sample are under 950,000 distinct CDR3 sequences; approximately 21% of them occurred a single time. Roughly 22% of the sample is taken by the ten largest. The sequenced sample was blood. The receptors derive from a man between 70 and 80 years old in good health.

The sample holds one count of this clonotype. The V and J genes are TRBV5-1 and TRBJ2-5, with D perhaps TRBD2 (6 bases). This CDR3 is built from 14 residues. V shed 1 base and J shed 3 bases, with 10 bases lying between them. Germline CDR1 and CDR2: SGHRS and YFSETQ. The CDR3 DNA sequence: TGCGCCAGCAGCTTGTTCGGAGGGGAAGAGACCCAGTACTTC. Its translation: CASSLFGGEETQYF. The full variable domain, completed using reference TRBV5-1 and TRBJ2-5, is KAGVTQTPRYLIKTRGQQVTLSCSPISGHRSVSWYQQTPGQGLQFLFEYFSETQRNKGNFPGRFSGRQFSNSRSEMNVSTLELGDSALYLCASSLFGGEETQYFGPGTRLLVL.

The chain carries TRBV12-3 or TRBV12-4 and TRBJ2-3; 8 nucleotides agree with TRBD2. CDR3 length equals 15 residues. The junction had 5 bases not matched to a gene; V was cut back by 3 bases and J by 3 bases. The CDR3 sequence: CASSFLTGGTDTQYF. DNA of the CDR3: TGTGCCAGCAGTTTCTTAACGGGGGGGACAGATACGCAGTATTTT.

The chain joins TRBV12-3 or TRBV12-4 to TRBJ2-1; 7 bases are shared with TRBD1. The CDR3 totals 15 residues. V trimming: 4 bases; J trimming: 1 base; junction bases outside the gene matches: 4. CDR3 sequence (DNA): TGTGCCAGCAGTTCGGGACAGAAATCCTACAATGAGCAGTTCTTC. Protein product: CASSSGQKSYNEQFF.

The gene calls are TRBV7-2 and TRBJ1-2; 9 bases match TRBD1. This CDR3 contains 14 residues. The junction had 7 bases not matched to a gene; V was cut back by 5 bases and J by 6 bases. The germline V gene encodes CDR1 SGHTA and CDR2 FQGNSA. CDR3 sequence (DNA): TGTGCCAGCAGCAATCGCCGGGACAGGGATGGCTACACCTTC. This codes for CASSNRRDRDGYTF.

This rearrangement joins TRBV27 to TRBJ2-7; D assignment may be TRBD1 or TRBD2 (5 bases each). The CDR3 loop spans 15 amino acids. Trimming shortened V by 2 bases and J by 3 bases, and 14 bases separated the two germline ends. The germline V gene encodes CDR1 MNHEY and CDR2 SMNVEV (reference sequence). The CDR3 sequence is CASSLVGAGNYEQYV. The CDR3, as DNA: TGTGCCAGCAGTTTAGTCGGGGCCGGAAACTACGAGCAGTACGTC.

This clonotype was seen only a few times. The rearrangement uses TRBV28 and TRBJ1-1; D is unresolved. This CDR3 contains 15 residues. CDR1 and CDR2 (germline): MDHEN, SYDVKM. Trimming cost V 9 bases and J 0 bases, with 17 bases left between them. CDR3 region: CASAGILGVNTEAFF. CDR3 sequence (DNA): TGTGCCAGTGCCGGGATTTTGGGCGTGAACACTGAAGCTTTCTTT. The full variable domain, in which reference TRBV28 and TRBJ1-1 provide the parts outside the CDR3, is DVKVTQSSRYLVKRTGEKVFLECVQDMDHENMFWYRQDPGLGLRLIYFSYDVKMKEKGDIPEGYSVSREKKERFSLILESASTNQTSMYLCASAGILGVNTEAFFGQGTRLTVV.

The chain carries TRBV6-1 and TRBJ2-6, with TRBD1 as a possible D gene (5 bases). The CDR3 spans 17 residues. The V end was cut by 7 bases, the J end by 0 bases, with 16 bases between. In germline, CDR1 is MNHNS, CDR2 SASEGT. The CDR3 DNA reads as TGTGCCAGCACTCCAGCTCACAGGTCCTCTGGGGCCAACGTCCTGACTTTC. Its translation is CASTPAHRSSGANVLTF.

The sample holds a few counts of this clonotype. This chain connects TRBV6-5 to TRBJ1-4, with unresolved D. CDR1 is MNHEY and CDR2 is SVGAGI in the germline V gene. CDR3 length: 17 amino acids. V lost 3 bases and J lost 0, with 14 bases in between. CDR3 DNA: TGTGCCAGCAGTTATGTCGCCTACTGGTCAACTAATGAAAAACTGTTTTTT. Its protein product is CASSYVAYWSTNEKLFF.

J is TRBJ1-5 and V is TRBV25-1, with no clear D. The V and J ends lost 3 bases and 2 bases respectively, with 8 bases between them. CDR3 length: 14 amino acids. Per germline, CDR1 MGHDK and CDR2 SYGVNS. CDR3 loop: CASSENWGNQPQHF. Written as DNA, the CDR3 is TGTGCCAGCAGTGAGAACTGGGGCAATCAGCCCCAGCATTTT.

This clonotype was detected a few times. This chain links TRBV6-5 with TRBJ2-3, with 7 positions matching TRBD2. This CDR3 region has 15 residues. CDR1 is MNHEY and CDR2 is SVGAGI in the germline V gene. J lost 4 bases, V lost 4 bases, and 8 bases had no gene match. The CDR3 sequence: CASSSAGGTSDTQYF. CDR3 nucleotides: TGTGCCAGCAGTTCGGCCGGGGGGACCTCAGATACGCAGTATTTT.

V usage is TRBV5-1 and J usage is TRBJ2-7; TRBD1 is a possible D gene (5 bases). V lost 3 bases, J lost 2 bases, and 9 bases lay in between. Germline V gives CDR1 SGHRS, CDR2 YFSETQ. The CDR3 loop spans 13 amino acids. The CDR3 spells CASSSTRAYEQYF. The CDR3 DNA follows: TGCGCCAGCAGCTCCACCAGGGCCTACGAGCAGTACTTC.

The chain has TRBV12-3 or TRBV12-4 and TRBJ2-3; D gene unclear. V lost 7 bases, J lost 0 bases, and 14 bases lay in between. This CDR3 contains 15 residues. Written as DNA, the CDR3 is TGTGCCAGCACGTCTTTTGGTGCTAGCACAGATACGCAGTATTTT. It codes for CASTSFGASTDTQYF.

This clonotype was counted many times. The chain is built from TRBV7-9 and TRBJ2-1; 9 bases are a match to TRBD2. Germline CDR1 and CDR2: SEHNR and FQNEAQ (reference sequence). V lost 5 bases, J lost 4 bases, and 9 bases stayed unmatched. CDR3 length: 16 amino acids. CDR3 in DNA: TGTGCCAGCAGCCCCGAGACTAGCGGAGGGTACAATGAGCAGTTCTTC. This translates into CASSPETSGGYNEQFF.

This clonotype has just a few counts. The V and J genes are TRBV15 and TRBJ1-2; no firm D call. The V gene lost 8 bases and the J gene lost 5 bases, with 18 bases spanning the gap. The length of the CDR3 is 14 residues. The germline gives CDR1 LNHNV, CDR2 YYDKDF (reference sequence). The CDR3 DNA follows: TGTGCCACCTGGGGTGAAGGGATAAAGTATGGCTACACCTTC. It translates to CATWGEGIKYGYTF.